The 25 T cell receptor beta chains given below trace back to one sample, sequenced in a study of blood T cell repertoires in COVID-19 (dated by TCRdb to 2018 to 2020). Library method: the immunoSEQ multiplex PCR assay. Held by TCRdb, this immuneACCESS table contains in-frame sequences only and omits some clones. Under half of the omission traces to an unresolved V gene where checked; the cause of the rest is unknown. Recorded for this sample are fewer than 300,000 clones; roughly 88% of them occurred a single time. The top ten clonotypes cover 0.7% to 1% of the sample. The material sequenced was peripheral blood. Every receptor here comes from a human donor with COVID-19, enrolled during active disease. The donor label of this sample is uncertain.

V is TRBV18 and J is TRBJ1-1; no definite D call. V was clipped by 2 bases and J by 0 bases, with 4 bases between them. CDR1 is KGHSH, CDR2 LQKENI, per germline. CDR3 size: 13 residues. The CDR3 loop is CASSPELNTEAFF. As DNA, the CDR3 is TGTGCCAGCTCACCAGAGTTGAACACTGAAGCTTTCTTT.

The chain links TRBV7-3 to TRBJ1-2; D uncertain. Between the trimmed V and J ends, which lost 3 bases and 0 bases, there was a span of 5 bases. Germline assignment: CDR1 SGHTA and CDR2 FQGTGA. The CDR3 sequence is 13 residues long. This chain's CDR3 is CASSLGPNYGYTF. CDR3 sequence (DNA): TGTGCCAGCAGCTTGGGCCCTAACTATGGCTACACCTTC. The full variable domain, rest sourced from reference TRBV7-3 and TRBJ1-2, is GAGVSQTPSNKVTEKGKYVELRCDPISGHTALYWYRQSLGQGPEFLIYFQGTGAADDSGLPNDRFFAVRPEGSVSTLKIQRTERGDSAVYLCASSLGPNYGYTFGSGTRLTVV.

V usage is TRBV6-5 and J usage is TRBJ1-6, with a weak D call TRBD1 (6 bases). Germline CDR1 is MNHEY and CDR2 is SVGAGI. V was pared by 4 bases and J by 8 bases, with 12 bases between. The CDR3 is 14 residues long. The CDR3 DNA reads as TGTGCCAGCAGTTCAAGGGGGATGGATTCACCCCTCCACTTT. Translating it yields CASSSRGMDSPLHF.

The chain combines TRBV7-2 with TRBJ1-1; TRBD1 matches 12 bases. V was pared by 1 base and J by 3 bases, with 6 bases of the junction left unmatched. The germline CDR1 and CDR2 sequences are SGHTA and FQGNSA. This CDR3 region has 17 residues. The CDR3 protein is CASSLVGTGGWDTEAFF. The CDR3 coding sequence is TGTGCCAGCAGCTTAGTCGGGACAGGGGGCTGGGACACTGAAGCTTTCTTT.

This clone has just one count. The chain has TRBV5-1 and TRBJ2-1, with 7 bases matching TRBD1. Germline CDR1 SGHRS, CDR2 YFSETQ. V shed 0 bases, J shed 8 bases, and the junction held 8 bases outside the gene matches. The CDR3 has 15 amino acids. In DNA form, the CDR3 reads TGCGCCAGCAGCTTGGTGGACAGGACCTTCGATGAGCAGTTCTTC. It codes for CASSLVDRTFDEQFF. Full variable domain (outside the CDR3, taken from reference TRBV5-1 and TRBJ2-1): KAGVTQTPRYLIKTRGQQVTLSCSPISGHRSVSWYQQTPGQGLQFLFEYFSETQRNKGNFPGRFSGRQFSNSRSEMNVSTLELGDSALYLCASSLVDRTFDEQFFGPGTRLTVL.

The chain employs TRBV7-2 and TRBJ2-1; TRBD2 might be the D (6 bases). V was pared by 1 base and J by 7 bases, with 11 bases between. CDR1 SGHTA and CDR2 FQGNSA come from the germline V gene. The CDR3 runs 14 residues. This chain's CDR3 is CASSLGGTYNEQFF. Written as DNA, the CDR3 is TGTGCCAGCAGCTTAGGCGGGACTTATAATGAGCAGTTCTTC.

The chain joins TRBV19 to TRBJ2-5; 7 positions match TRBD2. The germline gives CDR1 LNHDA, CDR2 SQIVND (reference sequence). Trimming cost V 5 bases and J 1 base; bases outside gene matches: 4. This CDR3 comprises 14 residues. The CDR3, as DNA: TGTGCCAGTAGTCGGGTAGCGGGCCAAGAGACCCAGTACTTC. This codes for CASSRVAGQETQYF.

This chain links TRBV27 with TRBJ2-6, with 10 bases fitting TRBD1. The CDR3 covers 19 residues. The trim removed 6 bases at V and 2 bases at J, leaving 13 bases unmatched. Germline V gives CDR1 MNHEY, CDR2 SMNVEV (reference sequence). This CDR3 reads CASSSNWGQGSTGANVLTF. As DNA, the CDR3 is TGTGCCAGCAGCTCGAATTGGGGACAGGGGTCCACTGGGGCCAACGTCCTGACTTTC.

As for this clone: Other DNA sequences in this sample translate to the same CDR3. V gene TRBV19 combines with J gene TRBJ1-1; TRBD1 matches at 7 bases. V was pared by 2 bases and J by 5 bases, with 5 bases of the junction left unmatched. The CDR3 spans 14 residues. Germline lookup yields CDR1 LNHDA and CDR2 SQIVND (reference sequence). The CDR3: CASSITGDGTEAFF. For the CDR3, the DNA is TGTGCCAGTAGTATAACAGGGGATGGGACTGAAGCTTTCTTT.

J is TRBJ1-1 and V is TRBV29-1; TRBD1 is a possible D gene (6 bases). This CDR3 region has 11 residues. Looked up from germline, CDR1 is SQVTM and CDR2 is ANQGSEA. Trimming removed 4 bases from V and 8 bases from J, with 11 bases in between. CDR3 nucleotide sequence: TGCAGCGTTGGCTGGGGGCGAGAAGCTTTCTTT. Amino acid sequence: CSVGWGREAFF.

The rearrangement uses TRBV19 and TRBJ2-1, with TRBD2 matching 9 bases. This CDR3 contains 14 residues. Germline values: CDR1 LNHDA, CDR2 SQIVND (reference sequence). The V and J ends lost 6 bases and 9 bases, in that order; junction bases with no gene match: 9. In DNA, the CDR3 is TGTGCCAGTAGAATGGCGGGAGGGCCGGCTGAGCAGTTCTTC. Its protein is CASRMAGGPAEQFF.

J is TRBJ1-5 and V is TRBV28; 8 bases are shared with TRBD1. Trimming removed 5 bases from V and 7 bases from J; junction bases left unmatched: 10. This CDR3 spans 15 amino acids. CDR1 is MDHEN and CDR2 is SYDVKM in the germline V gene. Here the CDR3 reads CASSHLDRAGQPQHF. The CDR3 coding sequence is TGTGCCAGCAGTCACCTGGACAGGGCAGGGCAGCCCCAGCATTTT.

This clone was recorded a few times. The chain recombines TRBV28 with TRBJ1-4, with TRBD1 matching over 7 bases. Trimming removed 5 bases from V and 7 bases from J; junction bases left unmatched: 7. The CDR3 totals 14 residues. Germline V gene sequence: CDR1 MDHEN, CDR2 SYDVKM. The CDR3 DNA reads TGTGCCAGCAGTGTTCCGGGACAGCCTGAAAAACTGTTTTTT. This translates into CASSVPGQPEKLFF.

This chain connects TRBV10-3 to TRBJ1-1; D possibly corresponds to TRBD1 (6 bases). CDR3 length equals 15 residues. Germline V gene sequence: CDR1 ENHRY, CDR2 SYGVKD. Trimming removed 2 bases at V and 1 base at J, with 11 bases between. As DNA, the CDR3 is TGTGCCATCAGTGAGAGAGGACAGCCGAACACTGAAGCTTTCTTT. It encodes CAISERGQPNTEAFF.

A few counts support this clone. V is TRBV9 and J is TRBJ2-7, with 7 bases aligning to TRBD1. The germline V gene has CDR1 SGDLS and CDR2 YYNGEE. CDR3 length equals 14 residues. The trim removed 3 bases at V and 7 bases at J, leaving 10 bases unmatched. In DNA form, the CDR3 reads TGTGCCAGCAGCGATGACAGGGATCTAGGGGAGCAGTACTTC. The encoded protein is CASSDDRDLGEQYF.

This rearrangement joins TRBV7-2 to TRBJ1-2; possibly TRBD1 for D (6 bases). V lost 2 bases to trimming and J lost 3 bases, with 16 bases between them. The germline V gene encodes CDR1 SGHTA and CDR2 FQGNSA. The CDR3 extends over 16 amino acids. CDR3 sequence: CASSLLGSGQYYGYTF. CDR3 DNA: TGTGCCAGCAGCTTACTCGGATCAGGACAGTACTATGGCTACACCTTC.

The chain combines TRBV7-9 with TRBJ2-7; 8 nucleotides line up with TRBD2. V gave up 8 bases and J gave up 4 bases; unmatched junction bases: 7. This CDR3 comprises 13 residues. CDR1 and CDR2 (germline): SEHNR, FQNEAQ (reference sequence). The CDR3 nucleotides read TGTGCCAGCGGCGGACTAGCAGATTACGAGCAGTACTTC. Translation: CASGGLADYEQYF.

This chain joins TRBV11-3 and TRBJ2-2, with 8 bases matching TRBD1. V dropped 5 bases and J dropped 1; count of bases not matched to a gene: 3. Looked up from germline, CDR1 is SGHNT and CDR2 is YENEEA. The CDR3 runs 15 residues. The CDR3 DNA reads TGTGCCAGCAGCCCTGGACAGGGGAACACCGGGGAGCTGTTTTTT. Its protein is CASSPGQGNTGELFF.

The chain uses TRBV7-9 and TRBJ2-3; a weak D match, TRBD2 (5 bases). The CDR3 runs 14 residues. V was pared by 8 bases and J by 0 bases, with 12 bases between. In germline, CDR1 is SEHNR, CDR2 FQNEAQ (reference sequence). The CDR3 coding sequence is TGTGCCAGCGGCCGGGGTGGGAGCACAGATACGCAGTATTTT. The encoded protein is CASGRGGSTDTQYF.

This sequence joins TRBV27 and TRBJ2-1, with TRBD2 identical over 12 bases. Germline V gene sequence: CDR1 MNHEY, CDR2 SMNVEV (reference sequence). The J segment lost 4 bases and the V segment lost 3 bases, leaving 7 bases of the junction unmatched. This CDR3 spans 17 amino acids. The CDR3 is CASSFHRTSGKYNEQFF. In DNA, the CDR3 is TGTGCCAGCAGTTTCCACCGGACTAGCGGGAAATACAATGAGCAGTTCTTC.

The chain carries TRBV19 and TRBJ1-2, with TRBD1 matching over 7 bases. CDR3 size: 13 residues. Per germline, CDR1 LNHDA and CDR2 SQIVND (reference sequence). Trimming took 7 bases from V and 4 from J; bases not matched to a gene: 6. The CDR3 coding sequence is TGTGCCAGTACCTTCGCAGGGGGCTATGGCTACACCTTC. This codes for CASTFAGGYGYTF.

CDR3: CASSLWGGNQPQHF. The DNA of the CDR3 is TGTGCCAGCAGTTTGTGGGGGGGCAATCAGCCCCAGCATTTT. The rearrangement joins TRBV28 to TRBJ1-5; possible D gene TRBD1, 5 bases. The CDR3 runs to 14 residues. Trimming shortened V by 3 bases and J by 2 bases, and 8 bases separated the two germline ends. The germline gives CDR1 MDHEN, CDR2 SYDVKM.

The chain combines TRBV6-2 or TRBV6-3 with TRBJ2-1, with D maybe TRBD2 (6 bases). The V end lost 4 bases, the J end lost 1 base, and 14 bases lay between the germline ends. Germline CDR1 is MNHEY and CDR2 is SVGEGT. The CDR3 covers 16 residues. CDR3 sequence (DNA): TGTGCCAGCAGTTTCCTTTTAGCGGTTTCCTACAATGAGCAGTTCTTC. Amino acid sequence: CASSFLLAVSYNEQFF.

Written as DNA, the CDR3 is TGTGCCAGTAGTGCCACTAGCGGGGGACAAACAGATACGCAGTATTTT. Amino acids: CASSATSGGQTDTQYF. The rearrangement links TRBV19 to TRBJ2-3, with 11 bases identical to TRBD2. The V gene end was trimmed by 5 bases and the J gene end by 3 bases; junction bases not matched to a gene: 7. Germline V gene data show CDR1 as LNHDA and CDR2 as SQIVND (reference sequence). This CDR3 is 16 amino acids long. Full variable domain (rest looked up from reference TRBV19 and TRBJ2-3): DGGITQSPKYLFRKEGQNVTLSCEQNLNHDAMYWYRQDPGQGLRLIYYSQIVNDFQKGDIAEGYSVSREKKESFPLTVTSAQKNPTAFYLCASSATSGGQTDTQYFGPGTRLTVL.

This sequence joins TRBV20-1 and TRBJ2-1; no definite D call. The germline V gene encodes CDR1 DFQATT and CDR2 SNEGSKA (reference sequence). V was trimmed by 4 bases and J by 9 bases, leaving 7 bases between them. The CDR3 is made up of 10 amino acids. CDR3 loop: CSAKRSEQFF. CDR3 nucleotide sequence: TGCAGTGCTAAGAGGAGTGAGCAGTTCTTC.